This entry lists 25 T cell receptor beta chains sequenced from one sample in a study of T-cell reconstitution after alpha-beta-depleted transplantation in children. Unique molecular identifiers featured in how the TCRbeta library was prepared. From the PCR reads, TCRdb called clonotypes with MiXCR, one entry per CDR3 protein. The sample records about 610,000 distinct CDR3 sequences, roughly a tenth being singletons. The sample here was PBMCs from the stem cell graft donor, taken from the stem cell graft. The receptors stem from a human donor who donated a stem cell graft to a child with acute myeloid leukemia.

This clonotype was recorded a few times. V and J are TRBV20-1 and TRBJ2-3; TRBD2 agrees at 8 bases. The V gene's germline CDR1 is DFQATT and CDR2 SNEGSKA (reference sequence). Losses at the gene ends were 4 bases for V and 2 bases for J; bases not matched to a gene: 5. The CDR3 extends over 14 amino acids. The CDR3 is CSAISGRFTDTQYF. CDR3 bases: TGCAGTGCTATAAGCGGGAGATTCACAGATACGCAGTATTTT.

This clonotype appeared many times. V is TRBV9 and J is TRBJ1-2, with a possible D match to TRBD1 (5 bases). The CDR3 totals 13 residues. The V and J ends lost 4 bases and 4 bases respectively, with 11 bases between them. Germline-derived CDR1 and CDR2 are SGDLS and YYNGEE. The CDR3 nucleotides read TGTGCCAGCAGCCCCCTCCAGGGCTATGGCTACACCTTC. Its protein product is CASSPLQGYGYTF.

This clonotype was seen more than once but under ten times. The chain uses TRBV25-1 and TRBJ2-2; D might be TRBD1 (6 bases). Germline V gives CDR1 MGHDK, CDR2 SYGVNS. This CDR3 has 15 residues. Trimming cost V 2 bases and J 4 bases, with 11 bases left between them. The CDR3 spells CASSEGGRVTGELFF. CDR3 DNA sequence: TGTGCCAGCAGTGAAGGGGGCAGGGTCACCGGGGAGCTGTTTTTT.

This clonotype was observed a few times. The V and J genes are TRBV12-3 or TRBV12-4 and TRBJ2-5, with TRBD1 matching over 9 bases. The CDR3 contains 14 residues. V lost 6 bases to trimming and J lost 5 bases; unmatched junction nucleotides: 7. The CDR3 protein is CASRVTGGWETQYF. CDR3 in DNA: TGTGCCAGCAGGGTAACAGGGGGCTGGGAGACCCAGTACTTC.

This clonotype was counted at least ten times. The rearrangement links TRBV6-6 to TRBJ2-7; D may correspond to TRBD1 or TRBD2 (5 bases each). Germline CDR1 is MNHNY and CDR2 is SVGAGI (reference sequence). The V end was cut by 2 bases, the J end by 5 bases, with 10 bases between. The CDR3 has 13 amino acids. In nucleotides, the CDR3 is TGTGCCAGCAGTTACCAGGGAGCGGACGAGCAGTACTTC. This encodes CASSYQGADEQYF.

There are a few counts of this clonotype. The chain employs TRBV7-2 and TRBJ1-5; D possibly corresponds to TRBD1 (6 bases). The CDR3 consists of 14 residues. CDR1 and CDR2 (germline): SGHTA, FQGNSA. V lost 1 base and J lost 11, with 15 bases in between. The chain's CDR3 is CASSLDPGTRAQHF. The CDR3 coding sequence is TGTGCCAGCAGCTTAGACCCAGGGACAAGAGCCCAGCATTTT.

This clonotype appeared many times. V gene TRBV5-1 combines with J gene TRBJ1-5, with D possibly matching TRBD1 (5 bases). Per the germline V gene, CDR1 is SGHRS and CDR2 is YFSETQ. The V and J ends lost 3 bases and 7 bases respectively, with 11 bases between them. CDR3 length: 13 amino acids. CDR3 DNA: TGCGCCAGCAGCTCCGGGGCCGGACAGCCCCAGCATTTT. As protein: CASSSGAGQPQHF. The entire variable domain, with the rest obtained from reference TRBV5-1 and TRBJ1-5, is as follows: KAGVTQTPRYLIKTRGQQVTLSCSPISGHRSVSWYQQTPGQGLQFLFEYFSETQRNKGNFPGRFSGRQFSNSRSEMNVSTLELGDSALYLCASSSGAGQPQHFGDGTRLSIL.

The chain combines TRBV25-1 with TRBJ2-5, with 7 bases lining up with TRBD2. V shed 5 bases, J shed 6 bases, and the junction held 21 bases outside the gene matches. This CDR3 spans 18 amino acids. CDR1 is MGHDK and CDR2 is SYGVNS in the germline V gene. Here the CDR3 DNA reads TGTGCCAGCAGTCCAACCCAGCGGGGCGGGAGAAGGCTTAAGACCCAGTACTTC. This encodes CASSPTQRGGRRLKTQYF.

This clonotype was counted ten times or more. The chain links TRBV29-1 to TRBJ2-7; D perhaps matches TRBD2 (5 bases). Trimming removed 6 bases at V and 5 bases at J, with 23 bases between. This CDR3 is 15 amino acids long. Germline values: CDR1 SQVTM, CDR2 ANQGSEA. This chain's CDR3 is CSVFGLAATGHEQYF. As DNA, the CDR3 is TGCAGCGTGTTCGGGCTAGCCGCTACCGGACACGAGCAGTACTTC.

This clonotype showed up just a few times. This chain uses TRBV5-6 with TRBJ1-5; 7 bases are a match to TRBD1. V lost 3 bases and J lost 0; bases outside the gene matches: 9. The CDR3 has 17 amino acids. Germline-derived CDR1 and CDR2 are SGHDT and YYEEEE. The CDR3 DNA reads TGTGCCAGCAGCTCCCGGACAGGCCGACTTAGCAATCAGCCCCAGCATTTT. Its translation is CASSSRTGRLSNQPQHF.

The CDR3 DNA reads as TGTGCCAGCAGCTTACTGAGTGGGGCTAGCGGGACCAATGAGCAGTTCTTC. This sequence encodes CASSLLSGASGTNEQFF. The chain employs TRBV7-2 and TRBJ2-1, with 9 bases aligning to TRBD2. The CDR3 is 17 residues long. Losses at the gene ends were 2 bases for V and 6 bases for J; bases not matched to a gene: 11. Germline V gene sequence: CDR1 SGHTA, CDR2 FQGNSA.

V is TRBV20-1 and J is TRBJ1-3; 8 bases are shared with TRBD1. The germline gives CDR1 DFQATT, CDR2 SNEGSKA (reference sequence). V lost 0 bases, J lost 3 bases, and 10 bases stayed unmatched. The CDR3 is made up of 17 amino acids. The CDR3 loop is CSARDRVAGGIGNTIYF. CDR3 nucleotide sequence: TGCAGTGCTAGAGATCGCGTGGCAGGGGGCATTGGAAACACCATATATTTT.

On this clonotype: Given a much more abundant clone one base away, this may be a read error. V is TRBV6-2 or TRBV6-3 and J is TRBJ2-7; no firm D call. CDR1 and CDR2 from the germline V gene are MNHEY and SVGEGT. The V and J ends lost 2 bases and 2 bases respectively, with 7 bases between them. CDR3 length: 13 residues. CDR3 amino acids: CASSYPNPYEQYF. The CDR3 DNA sequence: TGTGCCAGCAGTTACCCGAACCCCTACGAGCAGTACTTC.

This clonotype was seen a handful of times. The chain recombines TRBV30 with TRBJ1-1, with D uncertain. Germline CDR1 is GTSNPN and CDR2 is SVGIG (reference sequence). The CDR3 totals 14 residues. The ends were cut back, 0 bases at V and 2 bases at J, with 10 bases in the middle. CDR3 residues: CAWSVQRGNTEAFF. The CDR3 DNA is TGTGCCTGGAGTGTACAACGCGGTAACACTGAAGCTTTCTTT.

This clonotype has only a few counts. CDR3 amino acids: CASSQGVGVMNTEAFF. CDR3 nucleotides: TGCGCCAGCAGCCAAGGCGTAGGGGTCATGAACACTGAAGCTTTCTTT. The rearrangement links TRBV4-3 to TRBJ1-1, with D possibly TRBD1 on 5 matching bases. V gave up 1 base and J gave up 0 bases, with 12 bases separating them. The CDR3 spans 16 residues. Germline CDR1 and CDR2: LGHNA and YSLEER.

This clonotype has just a few counts. The chain employs TRBV29-1 and TRBJ1-2; TRBD1 is a possible D gene (5 bases). Germline-derived CDR1 and CDR2 are SQVTM and ANQGSEA. CDR3 size: 13 residues. The V end lost 6 bases, the J end lost 8 bases, and 19 bases lay between the germline ends. The CDR3 bases are TGCAGCGTCCCGGCTGATGGGGCTAAGGGCTACACCTTC. Translation: CSVPADGAKGYTF.

The V and J genes are TRBV6-5 and TRBJ1-2; D is unresolved. Deletions cut 4 bases from V and 8 bases from J, with 14 bases between. Germline CDR1 MNHEY, CDR2 SVGAGI. The CDR3 spans 13 residues. The CDR3 protein is CASSSGSKRGYTF. In nucleotides, the CDR3 is TGTGCCAGCAGTTCCGGGTCAAAGAGGGGCTACACCTTC.

The chain carries TRBV29-1 and TRBJ2-7, with 7 bases lining up with TRBD1. This CDR3 is built from 16 residues. Germline values: CDR1 SQVTM, CDR2 ANQGSEA. Germline trimming cut 4 bases from V and 3 bases from J; bases unmatched to any gene: 15. The DNA for the CDR3 is TGCAGCGTTGGTCTCCCTGACAGGGCAGCCCTCTACGAGCAGTACTTC. The encoded protein is CSVGLPDRAALYEQYF.

The gene calls are TRBV4-3 and TRBJ2-1, with D perhaps matching TRBD1 or TRBD2 (5 bases each). Germline CDR1 is LGHNA and CDR2 is YSLEER. The CDR3 sequence is 14 residues long. The germline V and J ends were trimmed by 0 bases and 7 bases, with 10 bases remaining between them. CDR3 nucleotide sequence: TGCGCCAGCAGCCAAGACCGGGGCGTAAATGAGCAGTTCTTC. Translation gives CASSQDRGVNEQFF.

The chain has TRBV20-1 and TRBJ1-5, with 9 bases aligning to TRBD1. Germline values: CDR1 DFQATT, CDR2 SNEGSKA (reference sequence). V gave up 6 bases and J gave up 3 bases; unmatched junction bases: 6. CDR3 length: 14 residues. The CDR3 loop is CSAAGTGNNQPQHF. CDR3 in DNA: TGCAGTGCGGCCGGGACAGGGAACAATCAGCCCCAGCATTTT.

This clonotype has just a few counts. The chain links TRBV2 to TRBJ1-5, with TRBD1 matching over 10 bases. After removal of 6 bases from V and 6 bases from J, the junction contained 5 bases not matched to a gene. The CDR3 covers 14 residues. Germline V gene data show CDR1 as SNHLY and CDR2 as FYNNEI. CDR3 sequence: CASRTGQGSQPQHF. CDR3 coding DNA: TGTGCCAGCAGGACGGGACAGGGGTCTCAGCCCCAGCATTTT.

The J gene is TRBJ2-3, the V gene TRBV6-1; D is perhaps TRBD2 (6 bases). The germline V gene encodes CDR1 MNHNS and CDR2 SASEGT. The germline V and J ends were trimmed by 4 bases and 1 base, with 15 bases remaining between them. The CDR3 runs to 16 residues. Here the CDR3 DNA reads TGTGCCAGCAGTGGCGTACGGGGGATGGGCACAGATACGCAGTATTTT. Amino acid sequence: CASSGVRGMGTDTQYF.

The table lists this clonotype with a few counts. The chain combines TRBV4-3 with TRBJ1-2; no clear D. Trimming pared 1 base from V and 0 bases from J, leaving 9 bases between. Germline CDR1 LGHNA, CDR2 YSLEER. The CDR3 spans 15 residues. The CDR3 is CASSQGAVANYGYTF. CDR3 nucleotides: TGCGCCAGCAGCCAAGGGGCAGTAGCTAACTATGGCTACACCTTC.

This clonotype was observed at least ten times. J is TRBJ1-5 and V is TRBV20-1; 7 nucleotides agree with TRBD1. Germline CDR1 and CDR2: DFQATT and SNEGSKA (reference sequence). The CDR3 covers 15 residues. With 4 bases clipped from V and 5 bases from J, the junction kept 11 bases outside the gene matches. DNA for the CDR3: TGCAGTGCTAAATTTGCCGGACAGGTCTATCAGCCCCAGCATTTT. Protein: CSAKFAGQVYQPQHF.

The chain uses TRBV25-1 and TRBJ2-5, with TRBD1 identical over 9 bases. This CDR3 region has 14 residues. In germline, CDR1 is MGHDK, CDR2 SYGVNS. The V and J ends lost 4 bases and 5 bases, in that order; junction bases with no gene match: 5. The CDR3 region has the DNA TGTGCCAGCAGTGGGGGACAGGGATGGGAGACCCAGTACTTC. It yields the protein CASSGGQGWETQYF.